This T cell receptor (beta chain) was sequenced for a study of human T cells and chemical hapten exposure. Documented time point: patch test 1, 2 weeks after DPC sensitization. Treatment: therapeutic diphenylcyclopropenone sensitization with weekly scalp DPC. Every donor had alopecia and was 18 to 70 years old; all were suitable for DPC. TCRdb passed the RACE reads through MiXCR, listing each CDR3 protein once. The repertoire consists of some 180,000 distinct CDR3 sequences, with around 22% occurring once and the leading ten covering about 6.7%. The J segment lost 0 bases and the V segment lost 5 bases, leaving 7 bases of the junction unmatched. This CDR3 spans 16 amino acids. The germline gives CDR1 SEHNR, CDR2 FQNEAQ (reference sequence).

The TCR was taken from a woman aged 50 to 60 with alopecia areata. Some clones in this sample may be carry-over from other donors' samples. The J gene is TRBJ2-7, the V gene TRBV7-9, with TRBD2 matching over 10 bases. The material was whole blood, obtained in connection with sensitization to the hapten diphenylcyclopropenone (DPC). CDR3 in DNA: TGTGCCAGCAGCCCCTGGACTAGCGGCAGCTCCTACGAGCAGTACTTC. It translates to CASSPWTSGSSYEQYF.